The 9 T cell receptor beta chains below were found in one sample sequenced in a study of T cells in Graves' hyperthyroidism and ophthalmopathy. The source material, RNA transcripts, was used to amplify TCR beta CDR3 regions. An initial round of RT-PCR targeting the TCR CDR3 relied on the HTBI primer set. TCRdb reprocessed the multiplex PCR reads via MiXCR and lists one record per CDR3 protein. This sample has some 440,000 distinct CDR3 sequences, with approximately 15% found just once. The sample was blood. The receptors here all came from a young woman with Graves' hyperthyroidism.

This clonotype was counted only a few times. The chain combines TRBV5-1 with TRBJ2-7, with 8 bases identical to TRBD2. The CDR3 runs 16 residues. V was pared by 0 bases and J by 0 bases, with 5 bases of the junction left unmatched. Germline values: CDR1 SGHRS, CDR2 YFSETQ. The CDR3 protein is CASSLDGSGISYEQYF. The CDR3 region has the DNA TGCGCCAGCAGCTTGGATGGTAGCGGGATCTCCTACGAGCAGTACTTC.

This clonotype has only one observation. This chain joins TRBV30 and TRBJ1-4; 9 bases agree with TRBD1. This CDR3 is built from 16 residues. Germline-derived CDR1 and CDR2 are GTSNPN and SVGIG (reference sequence). V shed 4 bases and J 3 bases; nucleotides not matched to a gene: 9. The CDR3 region has the DNA TGTGCCTGGACCGGGACAGGGCATTCAGCTAATGAAAAACTGTTTTTT. Translation gives CAWTGTGHSANEKLFF.

This clonotype has a count of ten or more. The chain links TRBV5-1 to TRBJ2-2; 9 positions match TRBD1. The CDR3 has 15 residues. The V gene's germline CDR1 is SGHRS and CDR2 YFSETQ. The junction had 4 bases not matched to a gene; V was cut back by 7 bases and J by 0 bases. This CDR3 reads CASGRDRANTGELFF. CDR3 coding DNA: TGCGCCAGCGGCCGGGACAGGGCGAACACCGGGGAGCTGTTTTTT.

This clonotype has only a few counts. The genes are TRBV10-3 and TRBJ2-5; no definite D call. CDR1 ENHRY and CDR2 SYGVKD come from the germline V gene. This CDR3 has 13 residues. Trimming removed 3 bases from V and 5 bases from J, with 10 bases in between. CDR3 coding DNA: TGTGCCATCAGTGATAAGGGTCGGGAGACCCAGTACTTC. Protein: CAISDKGRETQYF.

This clonotype was counted at least ten times. The J gene is TRBJ1-1, the V gene TRBV11-2; unclear D gene. Trimming left V 3 bases short and J 2 bases short, with 10 bases between. This CDR3 has 14 residues. Germline V gene lookup returns CDR1 SGHAT and CDR2 FQNNGV. The DNA for the CDR3 is TGTGCCAGCAGCTTGCTAGGGAAAAACACTGAAGCTTTCTTT. Its translation: CASSLLGKNTEAFF.

This rearrangement joins TRBV6-2 or TRBV6-3 to TRBJ2-1; 7 nucleotides line up with TRBD2. Germline V gives CDR1 MNHEY, CDR2 SVGEGT. This CDR3 is 14 amino acids long. V trimming: 7 bases; J trimming: 5 bases; junction bases outside the gene matches: 8. CDR3 in amino acids: CASIFSGLNNEQFF. The CDR3 DNA reads TGTGCCAGCATCTTTAGCGGGCTCAACAATGAGCAGTTCTTC.

Ten or more counts support this clonotype. The V gene is TRBV5-1, the J gene TRBJ2-3; 9 positions agree with TRBD2. The CDR3 has 15 residues. V lost 5 bases, J lost 4 bases, and 8 bases stayed unmatched. Germline lookup yields CDR1 SGHRS and CDR2 YFSETQ. Written as DNA, the CDR3 is TGCGCCAGCAGGCAGGGACTAGCAGTTGCAGATACGCAGTATTTT. Translation gives CASRQGLAVADTQYF.

This clonotype was recorded many times. The chain has TRBV7-3 and TRBJ1-2; 7 nucleotides line up with TRBD1. The CDR3 has 14 residues. Per germline, CDR1 SGHTA and CDR2 FQGTGA. After removal of 5 bases from V and 6 bases from J, the junction contained 9 bases not matched to a gene. CDR3 DNA sequence: TGTGCCAGCAGCCATGAGGGACAGCCAAATGGCTACACCTTC. It yields the protein CASSHEGQPNGYTF.

This clonotype was found a few times. The V and J genes are TRBV5-4 and TRBJ1-6; D gene ambiguous. CDR3 length equals 16 residues. CDR1 is SGHNT, CDR2 YYREEE, per germline (reference sequence). V lost 3 bases and J 0 bases, leaving 10 bases between the germline ends. Written as DNA, the CDR3 is TGTGCCAGCAGCTCTGCGGGGTCCTCCTATAATTCACCCCTCCACTTT. It specifies CASSSAGSSYNSPLHF.